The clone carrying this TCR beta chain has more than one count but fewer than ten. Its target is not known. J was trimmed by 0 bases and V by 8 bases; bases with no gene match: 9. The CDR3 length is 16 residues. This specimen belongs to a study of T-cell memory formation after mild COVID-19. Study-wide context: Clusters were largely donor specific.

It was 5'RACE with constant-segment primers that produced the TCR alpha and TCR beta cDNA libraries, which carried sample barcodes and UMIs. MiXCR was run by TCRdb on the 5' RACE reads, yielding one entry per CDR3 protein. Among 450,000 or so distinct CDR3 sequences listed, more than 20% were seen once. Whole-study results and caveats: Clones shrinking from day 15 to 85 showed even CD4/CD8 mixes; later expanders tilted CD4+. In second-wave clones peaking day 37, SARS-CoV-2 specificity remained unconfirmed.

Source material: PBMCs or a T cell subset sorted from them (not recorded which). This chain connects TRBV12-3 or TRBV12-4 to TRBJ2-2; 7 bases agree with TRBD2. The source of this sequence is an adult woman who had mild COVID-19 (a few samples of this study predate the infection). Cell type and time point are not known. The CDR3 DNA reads TGTGCCAGCTCCACGGGGGACTATTCGAACACCGGGGAGCTGTTTTTT. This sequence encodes CASSTGDYSNTGELFF.